A selection of T cell receptor beta chains follows, all from one sample in a study of T cell responses to AZD1222 COVID-19 vaccine. The assay was immunoSEQ multiplex PCR, and TCRdb's table has in-frame clones only and misses some. The sample includes about 120,000 clones, 85% to 90% of them seen just once. Sequencing was performed on peripheral blood, taken 28 days after the second AZD1222 dose. Every receptor here comes from an adult who received the AZD1222 COVID-19 vaccine. Each CDR3 is given without its conserved first and last residue. The D gene is left open where the match is weak.

>TRBJ2-7|12|TRBV11-1|TRBD2
ASSLEVAGVEQY
>TRBJ1-2|12|TRBV5-6|-
ASSWEGLEAGYT
>TRBJ1-1|12|TRBV10-3|-
AISGQDSRTEAF
>TRBJ2-6|12|TRBV2|TRBD1
ATSNGQGDNVLT
>TRBJ1-1|11|TRBV19|-
ASTPSGWGEAF
>TRBJ1-1|12|TRBV5-6|-
ASSLGGLNTEAF
>TRBJ1-5|13|TRBV19|TRBD1
ASSITGGYGQPQH
>TRBJ2-5|15|TRBV6-1|TRBD2
ASSDGLVPNFQETQY
>TRBJ1-4|13|TRBV6-1|TRBD1
ASSEPGQGAEKLF
>TRBJ1-5|13|TRBV7-3|-
ASRHTGAAFQPQH
>TRBJ2-1|13|TRBV6-2/TRBV6-3|TRBD2
ASSLLAGVGNEQF
>TRBJ1-1|15|TRBV4-1|-
ASSQDRVGAGSPEAF
>TRBJ1-1|13|TRBV21-1|-
ASRLTVGRSTEAF
>TRBJ1-2|11|TRBV14|TRBD1
ASSQNRGGGYT
>TRBJ1-5|13|TRBV28|-
ASSLGDGRTQPQH
>TRBJ1-5|13|TRBV7-2|-
ASSLVGRGNQPQH
>TRBJ1-6|11|TRBV18|-
ASSRGNNSPLH
>TRBJ1-1|12|TRBV3-1/TRBV3-2|-
ASSQNGGFAEAF
>TRBJ1-2|11|TRBV11-2|-
ASSFENPYGYT
>TRBJ2-2|15|TRBV5-1|TRBD2
ASSRKSAGGSVGELF
>TRBJ2-3|15|TRBV7-9|TRBD2
ASSLGLAGRSTDTQY
>TRBJ1-2|14|TRBV30|-
AWRGKPYEANYGYT
>TRBJ2-3|15|TRBV21-1|-
ASSTRPRWTSTDTQY
>TRBJ2-7|13|TRBV6-1|-
ASSEAGGASYEQY
>TRBJ1-5|11|TRBV19|-
ASSPRELQPQH
>TRBJ1-2|11|TRBV10-3|-
AIKIAGDNGYT
>TRBJ1-5|13|TRBV21-1|-
ASSTSGARNQPQH
>TRBJ2-6|9|TRBV5-5|-
ASSQNNVLT
>TRBJ1-2|12|TRBV27|TRBD1
ASSPRQGGYGYT
>TRBJ1-6|11|TRBV7-8|-
ASSIQNPSPLH
>TRBJ2-2|12|TRBV5-8|-
ASSLNGNTGELF
>TRBJ2-6|15|TRBV7-9|TRBD1
ASSSNPRGPGANVLT
>TRBJ2-3|13|TRBV6-4|TRBD2
ASSGTSGDTDTQY
>TRBJ1-2|11|TRBV12-3/TRBV12-4|-
ASSLRNNYGYT
>TRBJ1-1|10|TRBV7-2|-
ASSRQGTEAF
>TRBJ2-2|14|TRBV27|TRBD2
ASSWTSGGYTGELF
>TRBJ2-7|10|TRBV2|-
ASSGPGIEQY
>TRBJ2-3|10|TRBV7-3|-
ASRGITDTQY
>TRBJ1-1|13|TRBV4-3|TRBD1
ASSQVTGLNTEAF
>TRBJ1-6|13|TRBV3-1/TRBV3-2|-
ASSQWGVQETPLH
>TRBJ1-2|15|TRBV5-1|TRBD1
ASSPGVGGSRNYGYT
>TRBJ1-2|12|TRBV29-1|TRBD1
SVFSGTGNYGYT
>TRBJ2-3|13|TRBV19|-
ASSIGSTSTDTQY
>TRBJ1-4|12|TRBV19|-
ASSKTTTNEKLF
>TRBJ2-1|16|TRBV18|TRBD2
ASSVGLAGGDSYNEQF
>TRBJ2-7|13|TRBV7-9|TRBD1
ASSLAETGFDEQY
>TRBJ1-2|11|TRBV9|TRBD1
ASSPGTGYGYT
>TRBJ1-4|12|TRBV3-1/TRBV3-2|-
ASSQDRANEKLF
>TRBJ1-2|11|TRBV6-5|-
ASTRDANYGYT
>TRBJ2-3|11|TRBV2|-
ASSEDGKDTQY